Each of the 10 T cell receptor beta chains below was sequenced from the same sample in a study of blood T cell repertoires in COVID-19 (TCRdb year 2020). Receptors were amplified or captured by the immunoSEQ multiplex PCR assay. TCRdb took this table from immuneACCESS and kept in-frame rearrangements with V and J called. Such tables lack part of the clones; where checked against another copy, unresolved V genes explain under half of the gap, and the rest is unexplained. Recorded for this sample are roughly 250,000 clones; around 83% of them occurred a single time. The ten largest account for roughly 8.8% of the sample. Source material: peripheral blood. The receptor source for this set is a man aged 40-49 years with active or convalescent COVID-19.

The chain carries TRBV19 and TRBJ1-1; D is unclear. CDR3 size: 13 residues. From germline, CDR1 is LNHDA and CDR2 SQIVND (reference sequence). V lost 3 bases, J lost 8 bases, and 13 bases lay in between. The CDR3 sequence is CASSMVPQQEAFF. The CDR3 coding sequence is TGTGCCAGTAGTATGGTCCCCCAACAAGAAGCTTTCTTT.

This chain connects TRBV5-1 to TRBJ1-1; possibly TRBD1 for D (6 bases). V lost 4 bases and J lost 3, with 10 bases in between. This CDR3 comprises 13 residues. Per germline, CDR1 SGHRS and CDR2 YFSETQ. This chain's CDR3 is CASSTNRDTEAFF. The CDR3 DNA sequence: TGCGCCAGCAGCACCAACAGGGACACTGAAGCTTTCTTT.

The chain combines TRBV28 with TRBJ1-1, with D possibly matching TRBD1 (6 bases). CDR1 and CDR2 from the germline V gene are MDHEN and SYDVKM. Trimming removed 7 bases at V and 0 bases at J, with 12 bases between. This CDR3 is 14 amino acids long. CDR3 residues: CASTGGLMNTEAFF. CDR3 sequence (DNA): TGTGCCAGCACGGGGGGCCTTATGAACACTGAAGCTTTCTTT.

This chain uses TRBV27 with TRBJ1-4; possible D gene TRBD1, 5 bases. CDR1 is MNHEY and CDR2 is SMNVEV in the germline V gene (reference sequence). This CDR3 is built from 13 residues. Trimming pared 3 bases from V and 8 bases from J, leaving 10 bases between. The CDR3 region is CASSFRGEEKLFF. Here the CDR3 DNA reads TGTGCCAGCAGTTTTCGGGGGGAGGAAAAACTGTTTTTT.

This clone was observed a handful of times. The chain carries TRBV12-3 or TRBV12-4 and TRBJ1-1; D is uncertain. The CDR3 is 13 amino acids. The germline V and J ends were trimmed by 6 bases and 3 bases, with 11 bases remaining between them. The CDR3 region is CASSFGRDTEAFF. The CDR3, as DNA: TGTGCCAGCAGCTTTGGGAGAGACACTGAAGCTTTCTTT.

The chain uses TRBV6-5 and TRBJ2-5; 11 nucleotides line up with TRBD1. J was trimmed by 7 bases and V by 5 bases; bases with no gene match: 6. The CDR3 contains 14 residues. Germline CDR1 MNHEY, CDR2 SVGAGI. CDR3 coding DNA: TGTGCCAGCAGTCGGGACAGGGGGATGGGGACCCAGTACTTC. It translates to CASSRDRGMGTQYF.

The chain links TRBV2 to TRBJ2-5; TRBD1 agrees at 10 bases. This CDR3 spans 18 amino acids. Trimming removed 3 bases from V and 5 bases from J; junction bases left unmatched: 15. The germline gives CDR1 SNHLY, CDR2 FYNNEI. The CDR3 region has the DNA TGTGCCAGCAGTGAGGGGAAGACAGGGGGCGCGGGTTATGAGACCCAGTACTTC. Its protein is CASSEGKTGGAGYETQYF.

J is TRBJ1-6 and V is TRBV5-1; weak D call: TRBD1 (6 bases). The CDR3 is made up of 15 amino acids. Trimming took 1 base from V and 9 from J, leaving 14 bases between them. In germline, CDR1 is SGHRS, CDR2 YFSETQ. The CDR3 DNA sequence: TGCGCCAGCAGCTTGTCACCAGGGGTCGGTTCACCCCTCCACTTT. Translating it yields CASSLSPGVGSPLHF.

The V call is TRBV3-1 (or the pseudogene TRBV3-2), the J call TRBJ1-3; D might be TRBD1 (5 bases). This CDR3 contains 15 residues. CDR1 is LGHDT and CDR2 is YNNKEL in the germline V gene (reference sequence). Trimming cost V 1 base and J 3 bases, with 10 bases left between them. This chain's CDR3 is CASSQGGQGGNTIYF. CDR3 in DNA: TGTGCCAGCAGCCAAGGGGGTCAGGGTGGAAACACCATATATTTT.

This clone appeared a single time. The same CDR3 also results from other DNA sequences found in this sample. CDR3: CASSLQGDTEAFF. The CDR3 nucleotides read TGCGCCAGCAGCCTACAGGGGGACACTGAAGCTTTCTTT. The genes are TRBV5-1 and TRBJ1-1, with 8 bases lining up with TRBD1. CDR1 and CDR2 from the germline V gene are SGHRS and YFSETQ. The CDR3 totals 13 residues. Trimming took 4 bases from V and 3 from J; bases not matched to a gene: 2.